This T cell receptor beta chain was captured in a study of cytomegalovirus exposure and HLA in healthy donors (dated by TCRdb to 2015 to 2018). About the investigation overall: According to an earlier analysis of 587 of the donors, roughly 180 million T cells yielded 90 million to 140 million unique TCR beta sequences and more than 250 Gb of sequence data. An early release covering roughly 580 HLA-typed donors comprised about 300 gigabases of sequencing data and 65 million to 100 million unique TCR sequences. Of the roughly 420 genotyped donors, roughly 80% were placed in the genetic ancestry cluster associated with self-reported Caucasian donors. The aim of the study was to test whether cataloging public T cell receptors could identify signatures of past pathogen exposure. The study profiled the T cell repertoires of 500 to 800 subjects by immunosequencing and related them to cytomegalovirus serostatus. Besides the first cohort of 550 to 750 subjects, a separate validation cohort made up of 120 different subjects was used. To predict cytomegalovirus infection status, the study combined high-throughput TCR immunosequencing, statistical association of individual TCRs with disease status, and machine learning. A later analysis re-analyzed previously published TCR beta repertoires from 550 to 700 donors and added high-resolution HLA genotyping to study TCR occurrence patterns. Rather than using new phenotypic data, the later analysis identified candidate immune exposures from TCR beta sequences and from how often those sequences occurred across donors. To decide whether each TCR beta V gene segment behaved as functional or pseudogenic, an earlier analysis of some 570 of the donors relied on high-throughput TCR beta sequencing. Donor age, sex, ethnicity and CMV serostatus were compiled alongside the repertoire data. In a later genetic analysis, genome-wide SNP genotypes for about three fifths of the roughly 670 donors were used, and that subset was treated as a discovery cohort. Every discovery cohort repertoire had been produced on one sequencing platform. HLA typing covered class I and class II loci at four-digit resolution. The number of donors typed differed by locus, with roughly 620-630 for A, B, C, DRB1 and DQB1, around 500 for DQA1, 600 to 610 for DPA1, and approximately 470 for DPB1. Because of strong linkage in the cohort, four to six DR-DQ haplotypes were treated as single units for association and clustering. Across 398 genotyped donors of the cohort, an average of about 250,000 unique TCR beta nucleotide sequences per donor were sequenced, and roughly a sixth of those sequences were non-productive.

The library was generated by the immunoSEQ multiplex PCR assay. For the multiplex PCR, a mixture combining 60 forward primers for TCR Vbeta segments and 13 reverse primers for TCR Jbeta segments was used. The CDR3 region of rearranged TCR beta genes was amplified from genomic DNA by a multiplex PCR assay. Amplified TCR beta libraries were sequenced as 87-base-pair reads on the Illumina HiSeq System. The paper's data handling went like this. A later analysis counted about 80 million unique TCR beta chains across the 650 to 700 repertoires, and around 12 million of these chains were shared by at least two donors. Raw reads were error-corrected and collapsed into unique sequences by a nearest-neighbor algorithm in which closely related sequences were merged to remove PCR and sequencing errors. To assign V, D and J gene segments, CDR3 sequences were aligned to IMGT reference sequences. For a sequence to be retained, a match of at least six nucleotides to both a V gene segment and a J gene segment was required. A rearrangement was called productive if the CDR3 had no stop codons and remained in frame with V and J, and every other rearrangement was called non-productive. Following IMGT convention, CDR3 was defined as the stretch from the second conserved V-encoded cysteine to the conserved J-encoded phenylalanine. The earlier analysis of some 580 of the donors excluded any sequence lacking an unambiguous match to a single V gene segment. In an earlier analysis of 450 to 700 of the donors, V segments were called functional above 56.7% productive rearrangements and were called segregating when the between-donor standard deviation exceeded 5%. A statistical classification framework was built to diagnose cytomegalovirus status from the catalog of TCR beta chain sequences. In a later analysis, TCR nucleotide sequences were compared against IMGT/GENE-DB human TR gene sequences so that V and J genes could be assigned. In a later analysis, CDR3 sequences and most-parsimonious VDJ recombination scenarios were assigned using the TCRdist pipeline. In a later analysis, each TCR beta chain was defined by its CDR3 amino acid sequence together with its V-gene family, and reads without a unique V-gene family were excluded. A later analysis removed nearly 600 highly shared, low-generation-probability nucleotide sequences to deal with suspected cross-contamination and a sequencing artifact. In a later analysis, a clonal expansion index for each public chain was calculated from normalized within-repertoire ranks of inferred template counts. In a later analysis, generation probabilities were computed using a VDJ recombination model fitted to out-of-frame rearrangements, and the results were checked against IGoR. In a later analysis, TCR-TCR, TCR-HLA and TCR-CMV co-occurrence was scored with hypergeometric tests, and a repertoire-size bias correction was applied to TCR pairs. To estimate false discovery rates, a later analysis permuted the HLA or CMV assignments 20 times. A later analysis grouped co-occurring TCRs with DBSCAN, adding TCRdist sequence similarity when clustering within HLA-allele-positive subsets. Repertoires with fewer than 30,000 or more than 120,000 public chains, plus five repertoires with anomalous nucleotide sharing, were excluded from co-occurrence clustering. TCRdb took over this immuneACCESS table, retaining in-frame rearrangements with V and J assigned. Such tables are incomplete; in checked studies, under half of the missing clones stem from an unresolved V gene, and the remainder is unexplained. The V and J calls and the clone size are those of that table, but D and trimming were determined from the DNA. The sample has 120,000 to 150,000 clones on record, roughly 80% of them singletons. Roughly 0.87% of the sample rests with the top ten.

Overall study outcomes, separate from this receptor: In a later analysis, the rate of TCR association differed among HLA loci, with DRB1 alleles having the most associated TCRs and HLA-C alleles having the fewest. The classifier was reported to diagnose cytomegalovirus status with high specificity and sensitivity in both the original and validation cohorts. Most CMV-associated TCR beta chains appeared to be HLA-restricted in a later analysis, and the HLA associations seemed to be driven largely by CMV exposure. In an earlier analysis of around 500 of the donors, most TCR beta V segments appeared in productive rearrangements about 87% or about 30% of the time, broadly matching IMGT annotations. In this cohort, only TCR beta chains were sequenced, and detectable features were limited by the absence of alpha or paired-chain data. The presence/absence analyses assumed that sequencing depth was roughly uniform across donors, and that assumption may not be true. Correlated functional status among segregating V segments might reflect linkage disequilibrium, but an unknown experimental factor could not be ruled out. In a later analysis, 15,000 to 20,000 TCR beta sequences were associated with specific HLA alleles at a false discovery rate of 0.05. The sequencing pipeline was judged likely to have produced a cluster of highly shared sequence variants as a technical artifact. A later analysis found that HLA-associated TCR beta chains were more clonally expanded and had lower generation probabilities than equally common non-associated chains. The study gave a list of over 150 TCR beta chains associated with cytomegalovirus. Immune exposure information for the cohort was limited to CMV serostatus. V-gene and J-gene trimming of TCR beta chains was associated with a missense DCLRE1C variant in a later genetic analysis, and the association was replicated in an independent cohort. According to the authors, the approach could potentially be generalized to other disease states and immunological phenotypes. Across donors, most TCR sequences were observed very rarely, whereas some public TCRs were present in many individuals. Because some donors lacked HLA typing at each locus, the association tests relied only on the typed subset. A later genetic analysis reported fewer N-insertions in productive TCRs among donors in an Asian-associated ancestry cluster than the roughly 650-donor mean. Some IMGT-functional V segments, including TRBV6-2 and TRBV6-3, could not be distinguished by the 87-base-pair reads and were therefore excluded. A later analysis reported that several top co-occurrence clusters appeared linked to parvovirus B19, influenza, CMV and Epstein-Barr virus. Because counts were too low, some 16 rarely observed V segments, including chromosome 9 orphons, were excluded from the earlier analysis of 587 of the donors. A few of the identified cytomegalovirus-associated TCR beta chains were confirmed in vitro to be specific for cytomegalovirus antigens. A further reported finding was that TCR beta sequences accurately predicted the HLA-A and HLA-B alleles for most subjects in the first cohort. When HLA alleles, especially DR and DQ, strongly co-occurred, attributing TCR associations to individual alleles was difficult.

Reading the germline V gene gives CDR1 KGHSH and CDR2 LQKENI. The V and J ends are trimmed by 1 base and 5 bases, leaving 11 bases between them. Including the terminal cysteine and phenylalanine, the CDR3 comprises 14 residues. Kept here is only the CDR3 DNA, which spans 42 bases and is read in frame from base 1. The cohort was made up of about 610 healthy bone marrow donors. At the time of sampling, all cohort members were nominally healthy, though unrecorded immune exposures were likely present. The donor tested CMV seronegative, placing the donor among the 352 seronegative members of the cohort. A peripheral blood sample was collected from each donor, and TCR beta sequencing was performed on peripheral blood mononuclear cells. Genomic DNA was extracted from the blood cell samples with the Qiagen DNeasy Blood Extraction Kit. A remark on this clone: The specificity of this receptor is unknown. It has no much larger one-base neighbor in the sample; base qualities were not kept.

The receptor was isolated from a man between 18 and 29 years old in good health and CMV-seronegative. The sample taken for sequencing was PBMCs. This sequence uses TRBV18 and TRBJ2-5, with a tentative D gene TRBD1 over 5 matching bases. The encoded CDR3 is CASSPQQASETQYF. The DNA is as follows: TGTGCCAGCTCACCACAACAGGCCTCGGAGACCCAGTACTTC.